The present TCR beta chain was sequenced within a study of blood T cell repertoires in COVID-19. Authors' analysis steps: Reference gene primer amplification gave estimated nucleated cell counts. Profiled with immunoSEQ multiplex PCR; TCRdb holds only in-frame clones, not every one. That table is the source of V, J and clone size, and D and trimming were worked out from the DNA. The table lists about 120,000 clones, approximately 80% of them singletons. The CDR3 has 14 residues. Germline loops: CDR1 GTSNPN, CDR2 SVGIG (reference sequence). Deletions cut 1 base from V and 4 bases from J, with 12 bases between.

Sequencing used peripheral blood. The source of this sequence is a woman in her 50s with acute or convalescent COVID-19. The chain couples TRBV30 to TRBJ2-3, with D possibly TRBD1 on 6 matching bases. For the CDR3, the DNA is TGTGCCTGGAGTGAGAGGGGGAGCTCAGATACGCAGTATTTT. Its protein is CAWSERGSSDTQYF. The full variable domain, its missing parts supplied by reference TRBV30 and TRBJ2-3, is SQTIHQWPATLVQPVGSPLSLECTVEGTSNPNLYWYRQAAGRGLQLLFYSVGIGQISSEVPQNLSASRPQDRQFILSSKKLLLSDSGFYLCAWSERGSSDTQYFGPGTRLTVL.